Below are 5 T cell receptor beta chains sequenced from a single sample in a study of blood T cell repertoires in COVID-19. Profiled with immunoSEQ multiplex PCR; TCRdb holds only in-frame clones, not every one. The profile shows some 120,000 clones, around 87% of them singletons. The sequenced material came from peripheral blood. The receptors were sampled from an older woman with acute or convalescent COVID-19.

This clone showed up just once. The V and J genes are TRBV11-3 and TRBJ1-3, with D hard to call. Trimming left V 2 bases short and J 8 bases short, with 10 bases between. The germline V gene encodes CDR1 SGHNT and CDR2 YENEEA. This CDR3 comprises 13 residues. For the CDR3, the DNA is TGTGCCAGCAGCTTACTCCCGGGAGACACCATATATTTT. Encoded protein: CASSLLPGDTIYF.

This chain links TRBV6-5 with TRBJ2-7; 9 positions match TRBD1. J was trimmed by 3 bases and V by 6 bases; bases with no gene match: 9. Germline V gene data show CDR1 as MNHEY and CDR2 as SVGAGI. The CDR3 covers 15 residues. CDR3 in DNA: TGTGCCAGCAGGGGGGACAGGGCCCCTCTCTACGAGCAGTACTTC. Encoded protein: CASRGDRAPLYEQYF.

J is TRBJ2-7 and V is TRBV21-1; the D call in the table, TRBD1, was not verified against the DNA. TRBV21-1 is a known pseudogene. CDR3 length: 14 residues. CDR3 nucleotide sequence: TGTGCCAGCAGCAAAGGGGACAGGGCCTACGAGCAGTACTTC. Its translation is CASSKGDRAYEQYF.

The V call is TRBV6-6, the J call TRBJ2-3; the D gene is possibly TRBD2 (5 bases). This CDR3 has 13 residues. The germline V gene has CDR1 MNHNY and CDR2 SVGAGI (reference sequence). V lost 6 bases and J lost 9, with 16 bases in between. CDR3 loop: CASREAAPGTQYF. CDR3 sequence (DNA): TGTGCCAGCAGGGAGGCCGCCCCGGGCACGCAGTATTTT.

The chain employs TRBV9 and TRBJ1-5; TRBD1 is a possible D gene (5 bases). The CDR3 extends over 16 amino acids. With 9 bases removed from V and 0 bases from J, the gap between germline ends came to 19 bases. Germline CDR1 reads SGDLS; CDR2 reads YYNGEE. The CDR3 nucleotides are TGTGCCATCCGGAAGGCATGGGGGGTTAGCAATCAGCCCCAGCATTTT. Its protein product is CAIRKAWGVSNQPQHF.